This passage covers 13 T cell receptor beta chains from one sample sequenced in a study of T cell changes during pregnancy in multiple sclerosis. Here immunoSEQ multiplex PCR was the method, and the copy in TCRdb shows in-frame clones only, minus some. Here the sample spans over 10,000 clones, around 86% being singletons. Specimen: CD8+ T cells from peripheral blood mononuclear cells, collected in the second trimester of pregnancy. Every receptor here comes from a female donor in good health, enrolled as a control in a pregnancy study.

The V and J genes are TRBV4-3 and TRBJ1-2; D not resolved. Trimming stripped 4 bases from V and 8 bases from J, with 17 bases between. The CDR3 runs 14 residues. Germline V CDR1 and CDR2: LGHNA, YSLEER. DNA of the CDR3: TGCGCCAGCAGCCCCACCTCGACATCGGGGGGCTACACCTTC. Residues: CASSPTSTSGGYTF.

The chain uses TRBV6-6 and TRBJ2-3; 13 nucleotides agree with TRBD2. V dropped 8 bases and J dropped 6; count of bases not matched to a gene: 8. The CDR3 is made up of 15 amino acids. Germline CDR1 reads MNHNY; CDR2 reads SVGAGI (reference sequence). The CDR3 loop reads CASVTSGGGPDTQYF. CDR3 coding DNA: TGTGCCAGCGTCACTAGCGGGGGGGGTCCGGATACGCAGTATTTT.

The sample holds one count of this clone. The chain is built from TRBV7-8 and TRBJ1-4; no definite D call. The germline CDR1 and CDR2 sequences are SGHVS and FQNEAQ. The CDR3 runs to 14 residues. V was shortened by 6 bases and J by 4 bases, with 12 bases between the two germline ends. DNA of the CDR3: TGTGCCAGCAGTTTCTCAGGCTATAATGAAAAACTGTTTTTT. It is translated as CASSFSGYNEKLFF.

This chain uses TRBV4-3 with TRBJ2-7; 10 bases are a match to TRBD1. This CDR3 has 16 residues. V was pared by 5 bases and J by 6 bases, with 13 bases of the junction left unmatched. CDR1 is LGHNA and CDR2 is YSLEER in the germline V gene. The CDR3 nucleotides read TGCGCCAGCAGCTCCGGGACAGGGGACCCCCTGGGCGAGCAGTACTTC. This translates into CASSSGTGDPLGEQYF.

The chain combines TRBV4-2 with TRBJ1-5, with 7 bases that match TRBD1. Germline V lookup: CDR1 LGHNA, CDR2 YNFKEQ. V was pared by 2 bases and J by 5 bases, with 3 bases of the junction left unmatched. The CDR3 runs 14 residues. CDR3 amino acids: CASSQSRGDQPQHF. In nucleotides, the CDR3 is TGTGCCAGCAGCCAATCCAGGGGGGATCAGCCCCAGCATTTT.

The rearrangement joins TRBV19 to TRBJ2-1, with 7 bases that match TRBD2. J gave up 0 bases and V 5 bases, and 1 base lay outside the gene matches. The CDR3 is made up of 14 amino acids. Germline V gives CDR1 LNHDA, CDR2 SQIVND (reference sequence). The CDR3 coding sequence is TGTGCCAGTAGTCTAGCGGTCTCCTACAATGAGCAGTTCTTC. Translated: CASSLAVSYNEQFF.

The chain combines TRBV27 with TRBJ2-5, with 8 positions matching TRBD1. V shed 7 bases and J 5 bases; nucleotides not matched to a gene: 15. CDR1 and CDR2 from the germline V gene are MNHEY and SMNVEV (reference sequence). The CDR3 covers 16 residues. CDR3 sequence: CASTPNGARGHETQYF. In DNA, the CDR3 is TGTGCCAGCACCCCTAATGGGGCCAGGGGGCATGAGACCCAGTACTTC.

This chain uses TRBV10-3 with TRBJ1-1, with TRBD1 identical over 7 bases. Germline values: CDR1 ENHRY, CDR2 SYGVKD. This CDR3 spans 13 amino acids. V lost 0 bases to trimming and J lost 7 bases; unmatched junction nucleotides: 2. The CDR3 sequence: CAISESTGDEAFF. CDR3 sequence (DNA): TGTGCCATCAGTGAGTCTACAGGGGATGAAGCTTTCTTT.

The rearrangement uses TRBV9 and TRBJ2-1; 8 bases line up with TRBD1. The CDR3 is 14 amino acids. J lost 9 bases, V lost 0 bases, and 5 bases had no gene match. Germline V CDR1 and CDR2: SGDLS, YYNGEE. CDR3: CASSVETGVAEQFF. For the CDR3, the DNA is TGTGCCAGCAGCGTAGAGACAGGGGTGGCTGAGCAGTTCTTC.

A single count supports this clone. V and J are TRBV27 and TRBJ2-7; D call uncertain. The CDR3 consists of 16 residues. Germline V lookup: CDR1 MNHEY, CDR2 SMNVEV (reference sequence). Trimming stripped 0 bases from V and 3 bases from J, with 15 bases between. The CDR3: CASSLSMAFVYYEQYF. For the CDR3, the DNA is TGTGCCAGCAGTTTATCGATGGCTTTTGTTTACTACGAGCAGTACTTC.

For this clone: Different DNA sequences within this sample yield the same CDR3. The chain carries TRBV27 and TRBJ1-1; unclear D gene. The V and J ends lost 2 bases and 1 base respectively, with 5 bases between them. This CDR3 has 13 residues. Germline CDR1 and CDR2: MNHEY and SMNVEV (reference sequence). The CDR3 sequence is CASSLVRNTEAFF. As DNA, the CDR3 is TGTGCCAGCAGTTTAGTTCGGAACACTGAAGCTTTCTTT.

V and J are TRBV6-1 and TRBJ1-3; D is ambiguous. Germline V gene lookup returns CDR1 MNHNS and CDR2 SASEGT. The length of the CDR3 is 15 residues. V shed 2 bases and J shed 4 bases, with 12 bases lying between them. CDR3 sequence reads: CASSEWAESGNTIYF. The CDR3 coding sequence is TGTGCCAGCAGTGAATGGGCTGAGTCGGGAAACACCATATATTTT.

The table lists this clone with a count of one. The chain couples TRBV7-8 to TRBJ2-5, with D maybe TRBD2 (6 bases). Trimming removed 5 bases at V and 3 bases at J, with 10 bases between. The CDR3 is made up of 13 amino acids. Per germline, CDR1 SGHVS and CDR2 FQNEAQ. CDR3 nucleotide sequence: TGTGCCAGCAGCCGGGACTCGAAAGAGACCCAGTACTTC. It codes for CASSRDSKETQYF. Supplemented by reference TRBV7-8 and TRBJ2-5, the full variable domain reads GAGVSQSPRYKVAKRGQDVALRCDPISGHVSLFWYQQALGQGPEFLTYFQNEAQLDKSGLPSDRFFAERPEGSVSTLKIQRTQQEDSAVYLCASSRDSKETQYFGPGTRLLVL.